The entry below gives a single T cell receptor (beta chain) sequence along with its context. The data belong to a study of cytomegalovirus exposure and HLA in healthy donors. Germline CDR1 MDHEN, CDR2 SYDVKM. This CDR3 is 15 amino acids long. Germline trimming cut 5 bases from V and 6 bases from J; bases unmatched to any gene: 11. The PCR made use of 60 Vbeta and 13 Jbeta primers. The method was immunoSEQ multiplex PCR; TCRdb's version includes in-frame clones alone and lacks a portion of them. The sample lists around 200,000 clones, approximately 86% occurring once. This receptor was obtained from a woman aged 30 to 39 in good health and CMV-seronegative. The specimen sequenced was PBMCs. The chain is built from TRBV28 and TRBJ1-2; 8 bases line up with TRBD1. The CDR3 is CASSPPGQGTNGYTF. In DNA form, the CDR3 reads TGTGCCAGCAGTCCCCCCGGACAGGGAACGAATGGCTACACCTTC.